This TCR beta chain stems from a study of OX40 agonist ivuxolimab in advanced cancers. In the study overall: Ivuxolimab, which targeted the costimulatory receptor OX40 (CD134), was an agonistic, fully human IgG2 monoclonal antibody. Of the approximately 54 dose-escalation patients, hepatocellular carcinoma was present in some 19, melanoma in about 15, renal cell carcinoma in 9 and head and neck cancer in 9. Partial responses were achieved by three dose-escalation patients, of whom one had hepatocellular carcinoma and two had cutaneous melanoma. The paper describes the monotherapy dose-escalation part (N = 52 patients) of the phase I trial of ivuxolimab. Intravenous ivuxolimab was administered to patients every 2 weeks at six dose levels: 0.01, 0.1, 0.3, 1.5, 3 and 10 mg/kg. Prior anti-PD-1, anti-PD-L1 or anti-CTLA-4 therapy was permitted, and checkpoint inhibitors had been received by about 36% of dose-escalation patients. Peripheral TCRbeta sequencing was intended to test whether TCR sequence diversity was altered and clonal T-cell expansion was caused by ivuxolimab. A male proportion of roughly 80% and a mean age of 60 years, ranging from roughly 23 to 80, were recorded for the dose-escalation cohort. Broad study findings and their caveats: Low levels of normalized T-cell clonal expansion were also shown by some nonresponding patients. After ivuxolimab, more expanded clones were found on average in CD8+ T cells than in CD4+ T cells. Antigen specificity was not determined for the clonally expanded peripheral T cells. At doses of 0.1 to 3.0 mg/kg, clonal expansion of both CD4+ and CD8+ blood T cells was observed from baseline to week 6. In the 0.1-3.0 mg/kg groups, partial responders had among the lowest normalized peripheral clonal expansion, particularly in CD8+ T cells.

About this clone: Its recognized antigen is unknown. Per-base qualities were not stored, and no clone one base away is much larger.

Genomic DNA was isolated from the sorted cells so that the TCRbeta CDR3 region could be sequenced. TCRbeta CDR3 regions were sequenced using the immunoSEQ Assay. TCRdb took over this immuneACCESS table, retaining in-frame rearrangements with V and J assigned. Such tables are incomplete; in checked studies, under half of the missing clones stem from an unresolved V gene, and the remainder is unexplained. The sample table records about 80,000 clones; approximately 84% of these occur just once. The top ten clonotypes cover 25% of the sample. At the junction V is shortened by 2 bases and J by 0 bases, with 14 bases in between. CDR1 and CDR2, looked up from the germline V gene, are SGHVS and FNYEAQ. The CDR3 starts with the cysteine, ends with the phenylalanine, and has 16 residues. Solely the CDR3 DNA is kept, with 48 bases framed from the first base. The trial excluded patients who had a history of autoimmune disease or were on systemic immunosuppression. Peripheral blood for TCR sequencing was collected from all dose cohorts at baseline, on cycle 4 day 1, and on cycle 7 day 1. The samples were drawn from a first-in-human, open-label, multicenter phase I dose-escalation trial of ivuxolimab. The trial enrolled adults with locally advanced or metastatic head and neck squamous cell, hepatocellular, melanoma or renal cell carcinoma. CD4+ and CD8+ T cells were sorted separately from peripheral blood before TCR sequencing.

The chain is assembled from TRBV7-6 and TRBJ2-7, with no confidently assigned D gene. The TCR originated in an adult with an advanced solid tumor such as melanoma, head and neck, liver or kidney cancer. The sample was CD4+ or CD8+ T cells sorted from blood, taken in a trial of the OX40 agonist ivuxolimab. The CDR3 has the sequence CASSLNGPISSYEQYF. The nucleotide sequence is given as TGTGCCAGCAGCTTAAACGGGCCGATAAGCTCCTACGAGCAGTACTTC.